The 28 T cell receptor beta chains below were found in one sample sequenced in a study of response to subunit inactivated influenza vaccine. One entry per CDR3 protein results from TCRdb running MiXCR on the RT-PCR reads. The repertoire consists of hundreds of thousands of distinct CDR3 sequences, with 15% to 17% occurring once and the leading ten covering roughly 12%. The sequencing used PBMCs from blood, collected about 12 days after vaccination. These receptors were obtained from a man aged 50 or older who received an inactivated influenza vaccine.

Here the CDR3 DNA reads TGTGCCAGCAGTGTCGTTACGTTAGTGGGGGACAGGAACACCGGGGAGCTGTTTTTT. Its protein is CASSVVTLVGDRNTGELFF. This chain connects TRBV12-3 or TRBV12-4 to TRBJ2-2, with 7 bases fitting TRBD1. V was pared by 5 bases and J by 1 base, with 16 bases of the junction left unmatched. This CDR3 has 19 residues.

This clonotype was seen at least ten times. V and J are TRBV29-1 and TRBJ2-2; D gene unclear. The germline V gene has CDR1 SQVTM and CDR2 ANQGSEA. Trimming stripped 4 bases from V and 3 bases from J, with 6 bases between. The CDR3 length is 12 residues. CDR3 DNA sequence: TGCAGCGTTGGCCTGCACACCGGGGAGCTGTTTTTT. The encoded protein is CSVGLHTGELFF.

CDR3 nucleotide sequence: TGTGCCAGCAGTCCGACCTCGGGCCCTACTGGAAACACCATATATTTT. Its translation is CASSPTSGPTGNTIYF. The V gene is TRBV12-3 or TRBV12-4, the J gene TRBJ1-3; unclear D gene. This CDR3 spans 16 amino acids. With 5 bases removed from V and 2 bases from J, the gap between germline ends came to 16 bases.

This sequence joins TRBV7-9 and TRBJ2-3, with 10 bases aligning to TRBD2. Germline values: CDR1 SEHNR, CDR2 FQNEAQ (reference sequence). The CDR3 loop spans 16 amino acids. With V trimmed by 0 bases and J by 3 bases, 3 bases remained unmatched. In DNA, the CDR3 is TGTGCCAGCAGCTTAGCGCCGGGACTAGCGACAGATACGCAGTATTTT. Its translation: CASSLAPGLATDTQYF.

This rearrangement joins TRBV30 to TRBJ1-1; D perhaps matches TRBD1 (5 bases). V lost 0 bases, J lost 5 bases, and 16 bases lay in between. This CDR3 has 15 residues. Germline loops: CDR1 GTSNPN, CDR2 SVGIG (reference sequence). The CDR3 nucleotides read TGTGCCTGGAGTGTTGGGGTGGGGCGAGGTACTGAAGCTTTCTTT. Encoded protein: CAWSVGVGRGTEAFF.

V usage is TRBV12-3 or TRBV12-4 and J usage is TRBJ2-3; no firm D call. V dropped 6 bases and J dropped 0 bases, with 10 bases sitting between them. This CDR3 spans 14 amino acids. The CDR3 region has the DNA TGTGCCAGCAGGCAGAGTACTAGCACAGATACGCAGTATTTT. Its protein product is CASRQSTSTDTQYF.

This clonotype was detected many times. This chain links TRBV11-2 with TRBJ2-5; TRBD2 agrees at 10 bases. The CDR3 totals 16 residues. Germline values: CDR1 SGHAT, CDR2 FQNNGV. The junction had 6 bases not matched to a gene; V was cut back by 1 base and J by 4 bases. DNA of the CDR3: TGTGCCAGCAGCTTAGGAGCGGGAGGGCCGGGAGAGACCCAGTACTTC. Translation gives CASSLGAGGPGETQYF. Full variable domain (missing parts from reference TRBV11-2 and TRBJ2-5): EAGVAQSPRYKIIEKRQSVAFWCNPISGHATLYWYQQILGQGPKLLIQFQNNGVVDDSQLPKDRFSAERLKGVDSTLKIQPAKLEDSAVYLCASSLGAGGPGETQYFGPGTRLLVL.

In this sample, this clonotype turned up a few times. This chain connects TRBV27 to TRBJ2-5; 11 bases map to TRBD2. V lost 8 bases, J lost 5 bases, and 10 bases stayed unmatched. CDR1 MNHEY and CDR2 SMNVEV come from the germline V gene (reference sequence). The CDR3 has 15 amino acids. DNA for the CDR3: TGTGCCAGCCACCCACGACTAGCGGGGCTGGAGACCCAGTACTTC. Protein sequence: CASHPRLAGLETQYF.

This clonotype was found a few times. The V and J genes are TRBV11-2 and TRBJ2-6; 11 bases map to TRBD1. This CDR3 region has 17 residues. Germline-derived CDR1 and CDR2 are SGHAT and FQNNGV. Germline trimming cut 3 bases from V and 2 bases from J; bases unmatched to any gene: 3. CDR3 nucleotides: TGTGCCAGCAGCTTTGGGACAGGGGGGACTGGGGCCAACGTCCTGACTTTC. Translating gives CASSFGTGGTGANVLTF.

This clonotype was picked up many times. The rearrangement uses TRBV6-5 and TRBJ2-2; TRBD1 or TRBD2 may be the D gene (5 bases each). CDR1 is MNHEY and CDR2 is SVGAGI in the germline V gene. There are 14 residues in the CDR3. Trimming took 2 bases from V and 7 from J, leaving 11 bases between them. CDR3 amino acids: CASSYGAGSGELFF. The CDR3 nucleotides are TGTGCCAGCAGTTACGGAGCAGGGAGCGGGGAGCTGTTTTTT.

The genes are TRBV20-1 and TRBJ2-2, with 9 bases lining up with TRBD2. The CDR3 spans 16 residues. After removal of 3 bases from V and 8 bases from J, the junction contained 13 bases not matched to a gene. Germline CDR1 reads DFQATT; CDR2 reads SNEGSKA (reference sequence). CDR3 in DNA: TGCAGTGCTAGCTTGGCGGGAGGGGAATACGTTGGGGAGCTGTTTTTT. The encoded protein is CSASLAGGEYVGELFF.

This rearrangement joins TRBV5-1 to TRBJ2-7, with 7 bases lining up with TRBD1. The CDR3 extends over 15 amino acids. Germline CDR1 reads SGHRS; CDR2 reads YFSETQ. With 4 bases clipped from V and 0 bases from J, the junction kept 7 bases outside the gene matches. CDR3 in DNA: TGCGCCAGCAGCGTCACAGGGGATAGCTCCTACGAGCAGTACTTC. It is translated as CASSVTGDSSYEQYF.

This clonotype was counted between two and nine times. The V gene is TRBV28, the J gene TRBJ2-1; 11 nucleotides match TRBD2. Germline CDR1 reads MDHEN; CDR2 reads SYDVKM. There are 16 residues in the CDR3. The trim removed 4 bases at V and 6 bases at J, leaving 8 bases unmatched. In DNA, the CDR3 is TGTGCCAGCAGTTCCCGGACTAGCGGGTGGGGCAATGAGCAGTTCTTC. Translated, it gives CASSSRTSGWGNEQFF.

This rearrangement joins TRBV7-8 to TRBJ2-3; D possibly corresponds to TRBD1 (6 bases). The CDR3 is made up of 14 amino acids. Germline V lookup: CDR1 SGHVS, CDR2 FQNEAQ. The germline V and J ends were trimmed by 5 bases and 2 bases, with 11 bases remaining between them. The CDR3 region has the DNA TGTGCCAGCAGCATGGGGGCGCCCACAGATACGCAGTATTTT. Amino acid sequence: CASSMGAPTDTQYF.

This clonotype was picked up a small number of times. This rearrangement joins TRBV5-1 to TRBJ1-1; the D is unclear. V dropped 5 bases and J dropped 0 bases, with 11 bases sitting between them. CDR3 length: 14 residues. Germline V CDR1 and CDR2: SGHRS, YFSETQ. As DNA, the CDR3 is TGCGCCAGCAGAGCAGCCTACATGAACACTGAAGCTTTCTTT. This encodes CASRAAYMNTEAFF.

In its sample, this clonotype was seen a few times. The V call is TRBV4-3, the J call TRBJ2-1; D remains ambiguous. V was pared by 2 bases and J by 5 bases, with 10 bases between. This CDR3 has 14 residues. Germline CDR1 is LGHNA and CDR2 is YSLEER. The CDR3 is CASSQQTNHNEQFF. CDR3 bases: TGCGCCAGCAGCCAACAGACAAACCACAATGAGCAGTTCTTC.

The chain carries TRBV28 and TRBJ1-2, with D tentatively TRBD1 (6 bases). The CDR3 spans 15 residues. CDR1 and CDR2 (germline): MDHEN, SYDVKM. Deletions cut 7 bases from V and 7 bases from J, with 22 bases between. The CDR3 DNA reads as TGTGCCAGCACCTCGACAGGCGCACTTCGAGGTGGCTACACCTTC. It yields the protein CASTSTGALRGGYTF.

The chain carries TRBV4-3 and TRBJ2-2, with 9 bases aligning to TRBD1. The germline gives CDR1 LGHNA, CDR2 YSLEER. The CDR3 length is 18 residues. V lost 0 bases to trimming and J lost 4 bases; unmatched junction nucleotides: 9. CDR3 loop: CASSQDLTGGRSTGELFF. The CDR3 DNA reads as TGCGCCAGCAGCCAAGATTTAACAGGGGGCCGTAGCACCGGGGAGCTGTTTTTT.

The J gene is TRBJ2-2, the V gene TRBV20-1; 12 bases align to TRBD2. The CDR3 spans 16 residues. V was clipped by 0 bases and J by 6 bases; unmatched bases: 5. Germline lookup yields CDR1 DFQATT and CDR2 SNEGSKA (reference sequence). CDR3 sequence reads: CSARDAASGRAGELFF. In nucleotides, the CDR3 is TGCAGTGCTAGAGATGCCGCTAGCGGGAGGGCCGGGGAGCTGTTTTTT.

This clonotype was found a few times. The chain uses TRBV12-3 or TRBV12-4 and TRBJ2-2, with D possibly TRBD1 on 6 matching bases. Trimming cost V 7 bases and J 8 bases, with 17 bases left between them. The CDR3 length is 14 residues. The CDR3 nucleotides read TGTGCCAGCAATATACAGGGAGAAGGAGGGGAGCTGTTTTTT. Translated: CASNIQGEGGELFF.

This clonotype appeared a few times. This sequence joins TRBV10-3 and TRBJ1-3; TRBD1 is a possible D gene (6 bases). Germline V gene data show CDR1 as ENHRY and CDR2 as SYGVKD. This CDR3 spans 15 amino acids. V was cut by 3 bases and J by 8 bases, with 17 bases left in between. CDR3 coding DNA: TGTGCCATCAGTGACCCCGGACACCCAGGGGACACCATATATTTT. Protein product: CAISDPGHPGDTIYF.

This clonotype showed up many times. The chain recombines TRBV12-3 or TRBV12-4 with TRBJ2-7; 8 bases are shared with TRBD1. The CDR3 length is 16 residues. After removal of 5 bases from V and 3 bases from J, the junction contained 12 bases not matched to a gene. The CDR3 DNA is TGTGCCAGCAGTCCTTCACGGTCGGACAGGGTCTACGAGCAGTACTTC. This sequence encodes CASSPSRSDRVYEQYF.

The J gene is TRBJ2-3, the V gene TRBV28; D is unresolved. V lost 2 bases to trimming and J lost 0 bases, with 18 bases between them. Germline V gene sequence: CDR1 MDHEN, CDR2 SYDVKM. CDR3 length: 18 residues. The CDR3 reads CASSLGGWWNVSTDTQYF. The CDR3 DNA reads TGTGCCAGCAGTTTAGGCGGTTGGTGGAACGTTAGCACAGATACGCAGTATTTT.

This clonotype was found a few times. CDR3 loop: CASRFMGQPTGELFF. The CDR3 coding sequence is TGTGCCAGCAGATTTATGGGACAACCCACCGGGGAGCTGTTTTTT. The V and J genes are TRBV5-4 and TRBJ2-2; tentatively, D is TRBD1 (6 bases). The germline gives CDR1 SGHNT, CDR2 YYREEE (reference sequence). Trimming cost V 5 bases and J 4 bases, with 15 bases left between them. The CDR3 runs 15 residues. Using reference TRBV5-4 and TRBJ2-2 for the parts outside the CDR3, the full variable domain is ETGVTQSPTHLIKTRGQQVTLRCSSQSGHNTVSWYQQALGQGPQFIFQYYREEENGRGNFPPRFSGLQFPNYSSELNVNALELDDSALYLCASRFMGQPTGELFFGEGSRLTVL.

The chain links TRBV20-1 to TRBJ2-1; D is perhaps TRBD2 (6 bases). Germline V gives CDR1 DFQATT, CDR2 SNEGSKA (reference sequence). Trimming removed 2 bases from V and 5 bases from J, with 13 bases in between. CDR3 length: 14 residues. The DNA for the CDR3 is TGCAGTGCTAGACCCGGGACTTCTAACAATGAGCAGTTCTTC. It codes for CSARPGTSNNEQFF.

At least ten counts were recorded for this clonotype. The chain uses TRBV2 and TRBJ2-7; D might be TRBD1 (5 bases). Germline V gene data show CDR1 as SNHLY and CDR2 as FYNNEI. The germline V and J ends were trimmed by 7 bases and 3 bases, with 7 bases remaining between them. The CDR3 has 11 amino acids. This chain's CDR3 is CASIQGYEQYF. Here the CDR3 DNA reads TGTGCCAGCATCCAGGGCTACGAGCAGTACTTC. The variable domain in full, completed from reference TRBV2 and TRBJ2-7, reads EPEVTQTPSHQVTQMGQEVILRCVPISNHLYFYWYRQILGQKVEFLVSFYNNEISEKSEIFDDQFSVERPDGSNFTLKIRSTKLEDSAMYFCASIQGYEQYFGPGTRLTVT.

The chain combines TRBV6-5 with TRBJ1-1; D may be TRBD1 (6 bases). CDR1 MNHEY and CDR2 SVGAGI come from the germline V gene. This CDR3 spans 16 amino acids. Trimming pared 3 bases from V and 5 bases from J, leaving 19 bases between. CDR3 sequence reads: CASSYSHRASGTEAFF. The CDR3 coding sequence is TGTGCCAGCAGTTATTCTCACAGGGCCTCGGGGACTGAAGCTTTCTTT.

CDR3 nucleotides: TGTGCCAGCAGCTCATCAATGGGGACTAGCGGGATTTCGAATGAGCAGTTCTTC. Residues: CASSSSMGTSGISNEQFF. The chain joins TRBV5-5 to TRBJ2-1, with 13 bases lining up with TRBD2. This CDR3 region has 18 residues. J lost 7 bases, V lost 3 bases, and 13 bases had no gene match. CDR1 is SGHKS and CDR2 is YYEKEE in the germline V gene (reference sequence).